This T cell receptor beta chain was sequenced in a study of T cells after yellow fever vaccination. The study made its TCR cDNA through 5'RACE template switching. That step introduced a universal primer site along with UMIs. TCRdb re-analysed the 5' RACE reads in MiXCR, keeping a single row per CDR3 protein. Altogether 350,000 to 550,000 distinct CDR3 sequences are present, 18% being singletons, with the ten largest covering roughly a sixth. This CDR3 comprises 15 residues. Trimming stripped 0 bases from V and 5 bases from J, with 11 bases between. Per germline, CDR1 LNHNV and CDR2 YYDKDF (reference sequence). There are a few counts of this clonotype. The antigen is undetermined. Study-level results: Only a small proportion of the clonotypes turned up in both the CD4 and the CD8 compartments, likely arising from convergent recombination.

The clonotype originates from a man aged 18 to 29 who received the YFV17D yellow fever vaccine. Sequencing was performed on PBMCs, taken before the yellow fever booster vaccination. The chain links TRBV15 to TRBJ1-5; weak D call: TRBD1 (6 bases). The CDR3 reads CATSRDRDTDQPQHF. DNA of the CDR3: TGTGCCACCAGCAGAGATCGGGACACCGATCAGCCCCAGCATTTT. The complete variable domain, with remaining parts taken from reference TRBV15 and TRBJ1-5, reads DAMVIQNPRYQVTQFGKPVTLSCSQTLNHNVMYWYQQKSSQAPKLLFHYYDKDFNNEADTPDNFQSRRPNTSFCFLDIRSPGLGDTAMYLCATSRDRDTDQPQHFGDGTRLSIL.